What follows describes a single T cell receptor (beta chain). This clonotype was seen a handful of times. The target of this receptor is not known. The sample holds no much larger clone one base away, and base qualities are not on file. Sequences LGHDT (CDR1) and YNNKEL (CDR2) are obtained from the germline V gene (reference sequence). Clipping removes 4 bases from V and 6 bases from J, with 11 as the unmatched junction base count. The CDR3 numbers 16 residues from cysteine through phenylalanine. The only DNA kept is the CDR3, 48 bases in frame from the first base. Instrument on record: Illumina NovaSeq 6000. TCRalpha and TCRbeta cDNA libraries were constructed by 5'RACE with constant-segment primers, with sample barcodes and unique molecular identifiers being introduced. Trizol reagent was used to extract RNA from every sample. Library amplification was performed in two PCR steps, and a second sample barcode and Illumina TruSeq adapters were introduced in the second step. Libraries were sequenced on an Illumina NovaSeq with 2 x 150 bp paired-end reads. As for how the authors treated the data: The reads were demultiplexed and collapsed into UMI-guided consensus sequences using migec v1.2.7. With mixcr v2.1.11, UMI consensuses were aligned to TRA and TRB V and J templates and assembled into clonotypes. Expanded or contracted clonotypes were those called significant by both edgeR and NoisET, with noise models trained on biological replicates. For edgeR calls, a false discovery rate-adjusted p below 0.01 and a log2 fold-change threshold of 1 were applied. As an exploratory analysis of dynamics, PCA with hierarchical clustering was applied to max-normalized trajectories of the 1000 most abundant clonotypes. The CD4 or CD8 phenotype of responding clones was assigned using the separately sequenced CD4+ and CD8+ repertoires. TCRdb itself trimmed the public reads at Q25 with fastp, ran MiXCR and retained productive beta chains. Entries that share a CDR3 protein sequence are merged under the most common genes and DNA. TCRdb, rather than the study authors, made the V and J calls. In this sample the table shows about 55,000 distinct CDR3 sequences, roughly a quarter of which occur a single time. Of the sample, roughly 47% falls within the top ten clones.

These data originate in a study of T-cell memory formation after mild COVID-19 (dated by TCRdb to the early 2020s). Turning to the overall study: TCR sequence clusters from the two donors were largely donor specific. The cohort comprised two young, previously healthy adult volunteers, one female and one male. T-cell clones expanding and contracting after mild COVID-19 in a couple of donors were tracked by longitudinal TCRalpha and TCRbeta repertoire sequencing. General findings and caveats noted by the study authors: SARS-CoV-2 specificity of the second-wave clones peaking on day 37 was not confirmed. Some responding clones were detected in pre-infection memory, which suggested that pre-existing cross-reactive memory T cells had joined the SARS-CoV-2 response. Clones that contracted from day 15 to 85 showed balanced CD4/CD8 phenotypes, whereas a second wave of clones that expanded from day 15 to 37 leaned towards CD4+. Contracting CD4+ clones appeared mostly in the CM and EM memory subsets, whereas CD8+ clones were enriched in EMRA. The study covered only a couple of mild cases, and larger cohorts including severe cases with pre-infection samples were considered necessary.

PBMCs were isolated by Ficoll-Paque density gradient centrifugation. The rearrangement combines TRBV3-1 with TRBJ2-2; 7 middle bases align to TRBD2. This clonotype was sampled from a man younger than 35 who had mild COVID-19 (a few samples of this study predate the infection). The sample titles of this study are shuffled in the database, so cell type and time point are left out; the donor was told from shared clones. The sequencing input was PBMCs or a T cell subset sorted from them (not recorded which). The CDR3 corresponds to CASSPLVAGEAGELFF. The DNA reads as follows: TGTGCCAGCAGCCCTCTAGTCGCGGGGGAGGCCGGGGAGCTGTTTTTT.